The T cell receptor (beta chain) described here comes from a study of blood T cell repertoires in COVID-19. Study-wide background: Sites in the United States, Italy and Spain provided acute and convalescent COVID-19 samples.

Germline V gives CDR1 WNHNN, CDR2 SYGVQD (reference sequence). CDR3 size: 14 residues. V shed 6 bases, J shed 4 bases, and the junction held 5 bases outside the gene matches. Enrolled through a virtual design, the participants were between 18 and 89 years of age and came from fewer than 30 US areas. In the authors' workflow: Amplification of reference gene primers provided the estimated nucleated cell counts. Using immunoSEQ multiplex PCR, the repertoire was profiled, and TCRdb retains in-frame clones only, with some absent. That table supplies the V and J calls and clone size; D and trimming were determined from the DNA. The table has 200,000 to 250,000 clones, roughly 85% seen once; the top ten hold 4.5% to 5%.

V gene TRBV10-1 combines with J gene TRBJ2-1; 8 nucleotides agree with TRBD2. This TCR was sampled from a woman aged 50 to 60 who had been exposed to COVID-19. The sequencing sample was made of PBMCs or T cells enriched from blood (not recorded which). This chain's CDR3 is CASSGGAPYNEQFF. CDR3 coding DNA: TGCGCCAGCAGCGGGGGGGCCCCTTACAATGAGCAGTTCTTC.